This T cell receptor (beta chain) is drawn from a study of Ad26.COV2.S vaccination and SARS-CoV-2 variants. Study-wide background: Ad26.COV2.S was injected intramuscularly once or twice, 56 days apart.

The CDR3 runs to 17 residues. Germline CDR1 SGHRS, CDR2 YFSETQ. Losses at the gene ends were 1 base for V and 0 bases for J; bases not matched to a gene: 1. Repertoires were generated with immunoSEQ multiplex PCR, while TCRdb's copy carries only in-frame clones and drops some. The sample lists about 380,000 clones; about four fifths were seen once. Only a few counts were recorded for this clone. Treatment defined: around 19 received Ad26.COV2.S at low or high dose, single or two shots; five or six received placebo; per-sample allocation not given. Material that was analyzed had been drawn on day 63 after the first vaccine or placebo injection. Within Boston, the person who donated was an adult of 18-55 years. The shot given was an Ad26 vector that makes Wuhan-strain SARS-CoV-2 spike.

The chain is built from TRBV5-1 and TRBJ2-6; TRBD2 matches 10 bases. The sample was peripheral blood, taken in a trial of Ad26.COV2.S vaccine versus placebo. This clonotype was obtained from a person aged 18-60 years who received the Ad26.COV2.S COVID-19 vaccine or a placebo. CDR3 sequence reads: CASSLSSGSSGANVLTF. As DNA, the CDR3 is TGCGCCAGCAGCTTGTCTAGCGGGAGCTCTGGGGCCAACGTCCTGACTTTC.